The rows below give T cell receptor beta chains drawn from one sample of a study of T-cell reconstitution after alpha-beta-depleted transplantation in children. Each CDR3 protein is one row after TCRdb ran MiXCR on the PCR reads. The repertoire holds about 200,000 distinct CDR3 sequences, with 5% to 6.5% as singletons. Sequencing used PBMCs, obtained before TCRalphabeta/CD19-depleted stem cell transplant. The receptors derive from a girl under three years old with combined immunodeficiency, due to receive a stem cell transplant. The CDR3 runs from the conserved cysteine through the conserved F or W.

>TRBV7-3
CASSPSGGRFADEQFF
>TRBV20-1
CSASDRGYYNEQFF
>TRBV29-1
CSVGDNVGDQPQHF
>TRBV20-1
CSAPAGVPYEQYF
>TRBV3-1
CASSQAPGFNEQFF
>TRBV29-1
CSVDPGRNTGELFF
>TRBV7-9
CASSLQGQGTDTQYF
>TRBV7-9
CASSPGSVDQPQHF
>TRBV7-9
CASSSSEAGARTDTQYF
>TRBV13
CASSPLIDGPFGTQYF
>TRBV7-8
CASRLLEGSPPEQYF